These T cell receptor beta chains were read from a single sample in a study of cytotoxic CD8 clonotypes in ibrutinib-treated CLL. The table came from immunoSEQ multiplex PCR; TCRdb's copy has only in-frame clones and leaves some out. The repertoire consists of approximately 6,000 clones, with 65% to 70% occurring once and the leading ten covering about 41%. The sample consisted of PBMCs, taken before ibrutinib treatment. The receptors derive from a human donor with chronic lymphocytic leukemia. Each CDR3 is given with its conserved first and last residue. D genes are given only for firm matches. Only part of the rows carry a size: once, few, many, or a class if the clone is expanded.

TRBJ2-7 | NA | few | TRBV5-4 | CASSLRQETYEQYF | TGTGCCAGCAGCTTGAGACAGGAGACCTACGAGCAGTACTTC
TRBJ2-1 | TRBD2 | NA | TRBV4-1 | CASSPGGRGNEQFF | TGCGCCAGCAGCCCGGGGGGGAGGGGCAATGAGCAGTTCTTC
TRBJ1-6 | NA | few | TRBV2 | CASSWTNSPLHF | TGTGCCAGCAGTTGGACTAATTCACCCCTCCACTTT
TRBJ2-2 | NA | NA | TRBV4-1 | CASSQGTNTGELFF | TGCGCCAGCAGCCAGGGGACGAACACCGGGGAGCTGTTTTTT
TRBJ1-1 | NA | NA | TRBV19 | CASSMWGGDTEAFF | TGTGCCAGTAGTATGTGGGGTGGGGACACTGAAGCTTTCTTT
TRBJ2-7 | NA | NA | TRBV19 | CASMGSYEQYF | TGTGCCAGTATGGGCTCCTACGAGCAGTACTTC
TRBJ1-2 | TRBD1 | NA | TRBV29-1 | CSVGLDRGVYGYTF | TGCAGCGTTGGGCTGGACAGGGGGGTCTATGGCTACACCTTC
TRBJ2-7 | NA | NA | TRBV27 | CASSLARGAYEQYF | TGTGCCAGCAGTTTAGCCAGGGGGGCCTACGAGCAGTACTTC
TRBJ2-3 | NA | once | TRBV14 | CASSPTSSSTDTQYF | TGTGCCAGCAGCCCCACTAGTTCTAGCACAGATACGCAGTATTTT
TRBJ1-4 | NA | NA | TRBV18 | CASSPPSEGGKLFF | TGTGCCAGCTCACCACCCTCGGAAGGGGGAAAACTGTTTTTT